This T cell receptor (beta chain) came from a study of CD8 T cells in Susac syndrome. Unmatched junction bases numbered 4, after V lost 4 bases and J lost 0 bases. The V gene's germline CDR1 is SGHTA and CDR2 FQGNSA. This CDR3 is built from 16 residues. CD8+ and CD4+ T cells taken from blood had their TCR beta sequenced. Diagnostic criteria for definite or probable disease, in their recently defined form, were met by the patients with Susac syndrome. Bulk CD8+ and CD4+ cells came from magnetic negative isolation; CD8+ TEMRA by FACS. Reverse transcription of about 0.45 to 1 ug RNA was performed with random hexamers. By means of immunoSEQ multiplex PCR, TCR beta CDR3 spanning 54 Vbeta and 13 Jbeta underwent amplification. MiXCR was run by TCRdb on the immunoSEQ multiplex PCR reads, yielding one entry per CDR3 protein. Of about 140,000 distinct CDR3 sequences listed, 95% were seen once; the top ten hold 0.065% to 0.1%.

Material for sequencing was CD4+ T cells from PBMCs. The rearrangement uses TRBV7-2 and TRBJ2-3; 10 bases are a match to TRBD2. The sequence derives from a human donor with Susac syndrome. CDR3 sequence (DNA): TGTGCCAGCAGCTATCGGACTAGCGGAAGCACAGATACGCAGTATTTT. Its translation is CASSYRTSGSTDTQYF. The variable domain in full, completed from reference TRBV7-2 and TRBJ2-3, reads GAGVSQSPSNKVTEKGKDVELRCDPISGHTALYWYRQSLGQGLEFLIYFQGNSAPDKSGLPSDRFSAERTGGSVSTLTIQRTQQEDSAVYLCASSYRTSGSTDTQYFGPGTRLTVL.